Reported below is one T cell receptor (beta chain). Its cognate antigen is unknown. The data belong to a study of shared clonotypes between healthy human individuals. Naive CD8 cells comprised CD45RO-negative, CCR7-positively selected cells, excluding terminally differentiated effector memory CD45RA+ cells. Study-wide points: Clonotypes which were not shared had lower generation probabilities than clonotypes that all four donors shared. Larger estimated richness was generally seen in naive subsets than in memory subsets.

Once extracted for a subset, genomic DNA was divided evenly among several immunoSEQ plates. In the authors' workflow: Junction-only immunoSEQ data arrived without quality scores, meaning filtering differed. The method was immunoSEQ multiplex PCR; TCRdb's version includes in-frame clones alone and lacks a portion of them. V, J and clone size reflect that table, while D and trimming were determined from the DNA. The sample holds about 820,000 clones, around 93% seen once. This clonotype was obtained from a man aged 25 to 40 in good health. Sequenced sample: naive CD8+ T cells sorted from blood.

DNA of the CDR3: TGCAGCGTTGACTCGTCCCAGCTAGCCCTACTTGGGGATGAGCAGTTCTTC. Protein product: CSVDSSQLALLGDEQFF. The gene calls are TRBV29-1 and TRBJ2-1; a weak D match, TRBD2 (5 bases). The CDR3 is made up of 17 amino acids. Germline loops: CDR1 SQVTM, CDR2 ANQGSEA. V dropped 3 bases and J dropped 8 bases, with 26 bases sitting between them.